The present TCR beta chain was sequenced within a study of siplizumab effects on memory and regulatory T cells. CDR3 length: 13 residues. The V gene end was trimmed by 3 bases and the J gene end by 8 bases; junction bases not matched to a gene: 3. The germline V gene has CDR1 SGHTA and CDR2 FQGTGA. Sequenced by immunoSEQ multiplex PCR; TCRdb stores in-frame clones only, minus some. The data show over 95,000 clones, over 85% seen once. A note on this clone: Its antigen is not known.

Study observations and caveats: Both greater diversity than memory cells and a major contribution to the alloresponse seemed to characterize naive T cells. Roughly 75-95% of proliferating clones (CD4+ or CD8+) could not be assigned a naive or memory phenotype.

The V and J genes are TRBV7-3 and TRBJ1-2; TRBD1 matches at 10 bases. The sequencing input was non-Treg CD4+ T cells sorted from blood. The sequence was collected from a human donor in good health. The CDR3: CASSFGTGVGYTF. The CDR3 DNA reads as TGTGCCAGCAGCTTCGGGACAGGGGTCGGCTACACCTTC.